Listed here are 5 T cell receptor beta chains from one sample, sequenced in a study of CD8 T cells in ankylosing spondylitis. TCRdb reprocessed the 5' RACE reads via MiXCR and lists one record per CDR3 protein. This sample has more than 110,000 distinct CDR3 sequences, with roughly 8.8% found just once. What was sequenced was synovial fluid, either unsorted or a sorted T cell fraction (not recorded which). These TCRs come from a male donor with ankylosing spondylitis.

This clonotype was observed at least ten times. The chain combines TRBV7-2 with TRBJ2-2; 7 nucleotides match TRBD2. The ends lost 4 bases at V and 3 bases at J; junction bases unmatched: 5. CDR1 and CDR2 (germline): SGHTA, FQGNSA. This CDR3 has 15 residues. CDR3 coding DNA: TGTGCCAGCAGCTCCCGGACTAGTTACACCGGGGAGCTGTTTTTT. The encoded protein is CASSSRTSYTGELFF.

In its sample, this clonotype was seen many times. The rearrangement joins TRBV24-1 to TRBJ1-1, with 7 nucleotides matching TRBD1. The trim removed 9 bases at V and 4 bases at J, leaving 7 bases unmatched. The CDR3 sequence is 13 residues long. Germline-derived CDR1 and CDR2 are KGHDR and SFDVKD. The CDR3 is CATAQAGGTEAFF. The CDR3 DNA follows: TGTGCCACCGCCCAGGCAGGGGGCACTGAAGCTTTCTTT.

The chain carries TRBV6-2 or TRBV6-3 and TRBJ1-2; maybe TRBD1 (5 bases). With 8 bases removed from V and 7 bases from J, the gap between germline ends came to 17 bases. CDR3 length: 13 residues. Germline V CDR1 and CDR2: MNHEY, SVGEGT. The CDR3 reads CASGPGQGSGYTF. The CDR3 DNA is TGTGCCAGCGGCCCTGGGCAGGGCTCTGGCTACACCTTC.

There are many counts of this clonotype. The genes are TRBV9 and TRBJ1-5; 7 bases are a match to TRBD1. CDR3 length: 16 residues. Germline V gene sequence: CDR1 SGDLS, CDR2 YYNGEE. Trimming removed 3 bases from V and 0 bases from J; junction bases left unmatched: 6. CDR3 in amino acids: CASSAGTAYSNQPQHF. The CDR3 DNA is TGTGCCAGCAGCGCAGGGACAGCCTATAGCAATCAGCCCCAGCATTTT.

This clonotype occurred many times. The V gene is TRBV28, the J gene TRBJ2-3, with 11 bases lining up with TRBD1. Germline CDR1 MDHEN, CDR2 SYDVKM. The CDR3 covers 15 residues. J gave up 2 bases and V 4 bases, and 2 bases lay outside the gene matches. CDR3 sequence reads: CASSSGQGDTDTQYF. The CDR3 nucleotides are TGTGCCAGCAGTTCGGGACAGGGGGACACAGATACGCAGTATTTT.